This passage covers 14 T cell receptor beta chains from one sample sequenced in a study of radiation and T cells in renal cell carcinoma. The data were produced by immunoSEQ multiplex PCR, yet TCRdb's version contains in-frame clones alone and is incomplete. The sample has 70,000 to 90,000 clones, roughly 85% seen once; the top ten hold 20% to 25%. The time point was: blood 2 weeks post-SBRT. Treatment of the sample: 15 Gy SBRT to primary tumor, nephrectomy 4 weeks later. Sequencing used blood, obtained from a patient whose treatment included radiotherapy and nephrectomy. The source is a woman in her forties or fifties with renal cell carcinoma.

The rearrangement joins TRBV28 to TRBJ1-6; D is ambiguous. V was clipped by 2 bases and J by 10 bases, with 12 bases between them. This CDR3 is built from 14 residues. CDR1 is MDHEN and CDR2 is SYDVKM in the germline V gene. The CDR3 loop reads CASSLGDTGSPLHF. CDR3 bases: TGTGCCAGCAGTTTAGGAGATACTGGGTCACCCCTCCACTTT.

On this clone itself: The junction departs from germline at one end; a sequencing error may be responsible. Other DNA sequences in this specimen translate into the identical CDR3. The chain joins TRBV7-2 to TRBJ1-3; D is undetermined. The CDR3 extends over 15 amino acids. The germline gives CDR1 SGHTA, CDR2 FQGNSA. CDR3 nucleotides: TGTGCTAGCAGCCTCCTTATCTCCTCTGGAAACACCATATATTTT. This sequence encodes CASSLLISSGNTIYF.

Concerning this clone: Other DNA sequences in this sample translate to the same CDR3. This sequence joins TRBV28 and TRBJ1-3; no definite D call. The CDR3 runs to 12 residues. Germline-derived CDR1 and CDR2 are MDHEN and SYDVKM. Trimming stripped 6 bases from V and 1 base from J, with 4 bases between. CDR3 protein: CASRGSGNTIYF. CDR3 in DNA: TGTGCCAGCAGGGGATCTGGAAACACCATATATTTT.

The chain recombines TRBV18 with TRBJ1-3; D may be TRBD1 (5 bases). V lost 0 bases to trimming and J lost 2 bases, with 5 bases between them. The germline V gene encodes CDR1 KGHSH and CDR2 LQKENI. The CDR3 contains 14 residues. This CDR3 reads CASSPPGAGNTIYF. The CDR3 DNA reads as TGTGCCAGCTCACCACCAGGGGCTGGAAACACCATATATTTT.

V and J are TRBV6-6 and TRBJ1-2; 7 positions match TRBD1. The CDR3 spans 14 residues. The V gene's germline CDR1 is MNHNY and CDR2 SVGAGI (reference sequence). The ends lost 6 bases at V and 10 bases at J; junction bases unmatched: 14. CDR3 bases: TGTGCCAGCAGCCGGGCCGGGACAGATCCCGACTACACCTTC. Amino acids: CASSRAGTDPDYTF.

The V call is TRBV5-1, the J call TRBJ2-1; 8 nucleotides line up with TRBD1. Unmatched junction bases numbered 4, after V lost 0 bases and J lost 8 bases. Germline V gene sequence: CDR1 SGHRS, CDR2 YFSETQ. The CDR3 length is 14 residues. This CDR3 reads CASSLAQGVDEQFF. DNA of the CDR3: TGCGCCAGCAGCTTGGCACAGGGGGTGGATGAGCAGTTCTTC.

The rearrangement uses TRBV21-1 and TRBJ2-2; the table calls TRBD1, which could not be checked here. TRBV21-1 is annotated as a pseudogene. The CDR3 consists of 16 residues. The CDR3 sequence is CASSKALGRDTGELFF. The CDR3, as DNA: TGTGCCAGCAGCAAAGCGCTGGGCAGGGACACCGGGGAGCTGTTTTTT.

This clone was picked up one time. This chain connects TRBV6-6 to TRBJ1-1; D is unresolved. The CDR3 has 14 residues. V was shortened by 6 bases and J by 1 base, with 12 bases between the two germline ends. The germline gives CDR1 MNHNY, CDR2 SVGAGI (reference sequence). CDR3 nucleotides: TGTGCCAGCAGAAGGGTCCCGGAGAACACTGAAGCTTTCTTT. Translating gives CASRRVPENTEAFF.

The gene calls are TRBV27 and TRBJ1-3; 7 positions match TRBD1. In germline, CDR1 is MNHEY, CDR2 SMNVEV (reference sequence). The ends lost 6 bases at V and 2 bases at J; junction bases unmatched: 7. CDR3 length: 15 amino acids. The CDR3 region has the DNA TGTGCCAGCAGATCCACCGGGACAGCTGGAAACACCATATATTTT. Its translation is CASRSTGTAGNTIYF.

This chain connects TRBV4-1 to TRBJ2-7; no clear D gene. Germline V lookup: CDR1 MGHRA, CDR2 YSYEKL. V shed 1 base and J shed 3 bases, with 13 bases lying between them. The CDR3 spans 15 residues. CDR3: CASSQVQARDYEQYF. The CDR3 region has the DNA TGCGCCAGCAGCCAAGTTCAGGCTAGAGACTACGAGCAGTACTTC.

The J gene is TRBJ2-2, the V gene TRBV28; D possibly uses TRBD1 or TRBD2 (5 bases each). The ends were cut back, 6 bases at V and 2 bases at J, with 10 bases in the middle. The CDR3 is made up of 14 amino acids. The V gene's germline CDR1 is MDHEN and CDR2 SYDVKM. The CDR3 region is CASRGDGNTGELFF. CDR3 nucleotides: TGTGCCAGCAGGGGGGACGGTAACACCGGGGAGCTGTTTTTT.

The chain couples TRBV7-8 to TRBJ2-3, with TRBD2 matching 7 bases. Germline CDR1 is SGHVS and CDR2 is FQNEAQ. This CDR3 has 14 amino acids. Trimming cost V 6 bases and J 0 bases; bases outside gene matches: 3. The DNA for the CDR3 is TGTGCCAGCAGATTTAGCGGGAGCACAGATACGCAGTATTTT. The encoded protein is CASRFSGSTDTQYF.

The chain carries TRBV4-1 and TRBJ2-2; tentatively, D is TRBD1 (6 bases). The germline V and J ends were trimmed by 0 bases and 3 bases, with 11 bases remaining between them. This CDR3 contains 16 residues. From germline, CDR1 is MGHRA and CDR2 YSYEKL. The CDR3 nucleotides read TGCGCCAGCAGCCAAGACACAGGGTTGGACACCGGGGAGCTGTTTTTT. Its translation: CASSQDTGLDTGELFF.

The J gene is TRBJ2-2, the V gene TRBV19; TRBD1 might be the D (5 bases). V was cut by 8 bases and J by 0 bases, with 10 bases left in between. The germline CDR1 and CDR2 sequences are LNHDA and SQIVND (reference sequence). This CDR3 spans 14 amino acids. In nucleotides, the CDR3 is TGTGCCAGTTTCGGCAGGGCGAACACCGGGGAGCTGTTTTTT. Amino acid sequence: CASFGRANTGELFF.